The 6 T cell receptor beta chains below come from one sample, sequenced in a study of technical replicates of blood from several donors. TCRdb's copy holds only in-frame clones and misses some; the assay was immunoSEQ multiplex PCR. The sample lists about 59,000 clones, 85% to 95% occurring once. The sample taken for sequencing was PBMCs. The receptor source for this set is a human donor in good health. Some clones in this sample may be carry-over from other donors' samples.

The chain employs TRBV6-6 and TRBJ2-1; maybe TRBD2 (6 bases). The CDR3 covers 14 residues. V lost 10 bases to trimming and J lost 0 bases, with 13 bases between them. Germline lookup yields CDR1 MNHNY and CDR2 SVGAGI (reference sequence). Here the CDR3 reads CATVAVSSYNEQFF. CDR3 coding DNA: TGTGCCACTGTAGCGGTAAGCTCCTACAATGAGCAGTTCTTC.

The CDR3: CASSLGQGLDTQYF. The CDR3 nucleotides are TGTGCCAGCAGCTTGGGACAGGGGTTAGATACGCAGTATTTT. The chain recombines TRBV7-9 with TRBJ2-3, with 10 nucleotides matching TRBD1. V shed 3 bases, J shed 5 bases, and the junction held 2 bases outside the gene matches. This CDR3 comprises 14 residues. Looked up from germline, CDR1 is SEHNR and CDR2 is FQNEAQ (reference sequence).

The rearrangement links TRBV11-2 to TRBJ2-7, with a tentative D call TRBD1 (6 bases). CDR3 length equals 15 residues. V lost 1 base, J lost 4 bases, and 14 bases lay in between. Germline V gene data show CDR1 as SGHAT and CDR2 as FQNNGV. CDR3: CASSLGPGDLYEQYF. The DNA of the CDR3 is TGTGCCAGCAGCTTAGGACCAGGGGATTTGTACGAGCAGTACTTC. Full variable domain (outside the CDR3, taken from reference TRBV11-2 and TRBJ2-7): EAGVAQSPRYKIIEKRQSVAFWCNPISGHATLYWYQQILGQGPKLLIQFQNNGVVDDSQLPKDRFSAERLKGVDSTLKIQPAKLEDSAVYLCASSLGPGDLYEQYFGPGTRLTVT.

The J gene is TRBJ2-7, the V gene TRBV7-8; no firm D call. The V gene lost 2 bases and the J gene lost 1 base, with 15 bases spanning the gap. CDR1 is SGHVS and CDR2 is FQNEAQ in the germline V gene. CDR3 size: 16 residues. In nucleotides, the CDR3 is TGTGCCAGCAGCTTAAATCGTGGCTTTGGTTCCTACGAGCAGTACTTC. It translates to CASSLNRGFGSYEQYF.

This clone was found a few times. V is TRBV7-9 and J is TRBJ2-5; TRBD1 might be the D (5 bases). This CDR3 region has 15 residues. Between the trimmed V and J ends, which lost 0 bases and 1 base, there was a span of 9 bases. The germline CDR1 and CDR2 sequences are SEHNR and FQNEAQ (reference sequence). The CDR3 nucleotides read TGTGCCAGCAGCTTAGCGCTGACAGCCCAAGAGACCCAGTACTTC. Translating gives CASSLALTAQETQYF.

The chain combines TRBV18 with TRBJ1-1; 8 nucleotides line up with TRBD1. This CDR3 comprises 16 residues. The junction had 9 bases not matched to a gene; V was cut back by 6 bases and J by 0 bases. Germline CDR1 is KGHSH and CDR2 is LQKENI. CDR3: CASSRGTGHMNTEAFF. CDR3 in DNA: TGTGCCAGCTCCCGCGGGACAGGCCACATGAACACTGAAGCTTTCTTT.